A selection of T cell receptor beta chains follows, all from one sample in a study of blood T cell repertoires in COVID-19. Here immunoSEQ multiplex PCR was the method, and the copy in TCRdb shows in-frame clones only, minus some. The sample yields 85,000 to 130,000 clones, over 60% seen once. The sample was peripheral blood. Every receptor here comes from a man older than 75 with COVID-19, enrolled during active disease. The CDR3 runs from the conserved cysteine through the conserved F or W. Fields, in order: CDR3 protein, CDR3 DNA, CDR3 length, D gene, clone size, J gene, V gene. D genes are given only for firm matches. Not every row has a clone size; where given, it reads once, few, many or a size class.

CDR3 protein: CASSFGQANTEAFF
CDR3 DNA: TGTGCCAGCAGCTTTGGACAGGCGAACACTGAAGCTTTCTTT
CDR3 length: 14
D gene: TRBD1
clone size: -
J gene: TRBJ1-1
V gene: TRBV7-9

CDR3 protein: CASEDLPPYNEQFF
CDR3 DNA: TGTGCCAGCGAGGATCTCCCCCCTTACAATGAGCAGTTCTTC
CDR3 length: 14
D gene: -
clone size: -
J gene: TRBJ2-1
V gene: TRBV6-6

CDR3 protein: CASSLGTASYNSPLHF
CDR3 DNA: TGTGCCAGCAGCTTAGGGACAGCCTCCTATAATTCACCCCTCCACTTT
CDR3 length: 16
D gene: -
clone size: -
J gene: TRBJ1-6
V gene: TRBV13

CDR3 protein: CASSHRTGMIYGYTF
CDR3 DNA: TGTGCCAGCAGCCACCGAACAGGGATGATCTATGGCTACACCTTC
CDR3 length: 15
D gene: -
clone size: few
J gene: TRBJ1-2
V gene: TRBV3-1/TRBV3-2

CDR3 protein: CASSLEPRQPQHF
CDR3 DNA: TGTGCCAGCAGCTTGGAGCCTCGGCAGCCCCAGCATTTT
CDR3 length: 13
D gene: -
clone size: -
J gene: TRBJ1-5
V gene: TRBV5-5

CDR3 protein: CASSPYEGEHQPQHF
CDR3 DNA: TGTGCCAGCAGTCCGTATGAAGGGGAACATCAGCCCCAGCATTTT
CDR3 length: 15
D gene: -
clone size: -
J gene: TRBJ1-5
V gene: TRBV7-9

CDR3 protein: CASTSPSGVRENIQYF
CDR3 DNA: TGTGCCAGCACCAGCCCCTCGGGAGTACGGGAAAACATTCAGTACTTC
CDR3 length: 16
D gene: -
clone size: few
J gene: TRBJ2-4
V gene: TRBV7-9

CDR3 protein: CASSKTGLATGELFF
CDR3 DNA: TGTGCCAGCAGTAAAACGGGACTAGCGACCGGGGAGCTGTTTTTT
CDR3 length: 15
D gene: TRBD2
clone size: -
J gene: TRBJ2-2
V gene: TRBV11-2

CDR3 protein: CASSVGGTVTGELFF
CDR3 DNA: TGTGCCAGCAGCGTAGGTGGTACTGTCACCGGGGAGCTGTTTTTT
CDR3 length: 15
D gene: -
clone size: -
J gene: TRBJ2-2
V gene: TRBV9

CDR3 protein: CASSPRQASSYNEQFF
CDR3 DNA: TGTGCCAGCAGTCCGCGACAGGCTAGCTCCTACAATGAGCAGTTCTTC
CDR3 length: 16
D gene: -
clone size: -
J gene: TRBJ2-1
V gene: TRBV7-9

CDR3 protein: CASSFVLNTEAFF
CDR3 DNA: TGCGCCAGCAGCTTTGTTCTCAACACTGAAGCTTTCTTT
CDR3 length: 13
D gene: -
clone size: few
J gene: TRBJ1-1
V gene: TRBV5-1

CDR3 protein: CASSYGQGLNQPQHF
CDR3 DNA: TGTGCCAGCAGTTACGGGCAGGGCCTCAATCAGCCCCAGCATTTT
CDR3 length: 15
D gene: -
clone size: -
J gene: TRBJ1-5
V gene: TRBV6-5

CDR3 protein: CASSRTENTGELFF
CDR3 DNA: TGTGCCAGCAGCCGGACAGAGAACACCGGGGAGCTGTTTTTT
CDR3 length: 14
D gene: -
clone size: -
J gene: TRBJ2-2
V gene: TRBV6-2/TRBV6-3

CDR3 protein: CSVIRDRGINEQFF
CDR3 DNA: TGCAGCGTCATCCGGGACAGGGGGATAAATGAGCAGTTCTTC
CDR3 length: 14
D gene: TRBD1
clone size: -
J gene: TRBJ2-1
V gene: TRBV29-1

CDR3 protein: CASSLGGGAPNSPLHF
CDR3 DNA: TGTGCCAGCAGCTTGGGCGGAGGGGCCCCTAATTCACCCCTCCACTTT
CDR3 length: 16
D gene: -
clone size: -
J gene: TRBJ1-6
V gene: TRBV5-6

CDR3 protein: CASSQDTTPYANTGELFF
CDR3 DNA: TGCGCCAGCAGCCAAGACACAACGCCGTACGCGAACACCGGGGAGCTGTTTTTT
CDR3 length: 18
D gene: -
clone size: few
J gene: TRBJ2-2
V gene: TRBV4-3

CDR3 protein: CSASIDRGANEQFF
CDR3 DNA: TGCAGTGCTAGTATAGACAGGGGTGCCAATGAGCAGTTCTTC
CDR3 length: 14
D gene: TRBD1
clone size: -
J gene: TRBJ2-1
V gene: TRBV20-1

CDR3 protein: CASSKEGGYRTEAFF
CDR3 DNA: TGTGCCAGCAGCAAAGAGGGGGGGTATCGCACTGAAGCTTTCTTT
CDR3 length: 15
D gene: -
clone size: -
J gene: TRBJ1-1
V gene: TRBV21-1

CDR3 protein: CAISGVSSTDTQYF
CDR3 DNA: TGTGCCATCAGTGGAGTTTCTAGCACAGATACGCAGTATTTT
CDR3 length: 14
D gene: -
clone size: -
J gene: TRBJ2-3
V gene: TRBV10-3

CDR3 protein: CASSYDGAYEQYF
CDR3 DNA: TGTGCCAGCAGCTATGACGGGGCCTACGAGCAGTACTTC
CDR3 length: 13
D gene: -
clone size: -
J gene: TRBJ2-7
V gene: TRBV6-5

CDR3 protein: CASSLGRGRQPQHF
CDR3 DNA: TGTGCCAGCAGTTTGGGTAGGGGTAGACAGCCCCAGCATTTT
CDR3 length: 14
D gene: -
clone size: -
J gene: TRBJ1-5
V gene: TRBV28

CDR3 protein: CASSTGSGAQETQYF
CDR3 DNA: TGTGCCAGTAGTACAGGCAGCGGGGCCCAAGAGACCCAGTACTTC
CDR3 length: 15
D gene: TRBD2
clone size: -
J gene: TRBJ2-5
V gene: TRBV19

CDR3 protein: CASSFDGGSSYEQYF
CDR3 DNA: TGTGCCAGCAGTTTTGACGGAGGGAGCTCCTACGAGCAGTACTTC
CDR3 length: 15
D gene: -
clone size: -
J gene: TRBJ2-7
V gene: TRBV28

CDR3 protein: CASSRGTGFTEAFF
CDR3 DNA: TGTGCCAGCAGTAGGGGGACAGGGTTCACTGAAGCTTTCTTT
CDR3 length: 14
D gene: TRBD1
clone size: -
J gene: TRBJ1-1
V gene: TRBV28

CDR3 protein: CASTIGGDQETQYF
CDR3 DNA: TGTGCCAGCACCATCGGCGGAGACCAAGAGACCCAGTACTTC
CDR3 length: 14
D gene: -
clone size: -
J gene: TRBJ2-5
V gene: TRBV28

CDR3 protein: CASSRSSGNQETQYF
CDR3 DNA: TGCGCCAGCAGCCGCTCTAGCGGGAACCAAGAGACCCAGTACTTC
CDR3 length: 15
D gene: TRBD2
clone size: -
J gene: TRBJ2-5
V gene: TRBV4-1

CDR3 protein: CASSLTGKRNTIYF
CDR3 DNA: TGTGCCAGCAGTTTGACAGGGAAGAGAAACACCATATATTTT
CDR3 length: 14
D gene: TRBD1
clone size: -
J gene: TRBJ1-3
V gene: TRBV27

CDR3 protein: CASSSYGNTIYF
CDR3 DNA: TGTGCCAGCAGCTCGTATGGAAACACCATATATTTT
CDR3 length: 12
D gene: -
clone size: few
J gene: TRBJ1-3
V gene: TRBV11-1

CDR3 protein: CASSSMTSSAGGELFF
CDR3 DNA: TGTGCCAGCAGCTCGATGACTAGCTCCGCGGGCGGGGAGCTGTTTTTT
CDR3 length: 16
D gene: TRBD2
clone size: -
J gene: TRBJ2-2
V gene: TRBV5-4

CDR3 protein: CASRGQYFNEQFF
CDR3 DNA: TGTGCCAGCAGGGGGCAGTATTTCAATGAGCAGTTCTTC
CDR3 length: 13
D gene: -
clone size: once
J gene: TRBJ2-1
V gene: TRBV6-5

CDR3 protein: CASSQEGWTGSNQPQHF
CDR3 DNA: TGCGCCAGCAGCCAAGAAGGCTGGACAGGGAGCAATCAGCCCCAGCATTTT
CDR3 length: 17
D gene: TRBD1
clone size: few
J gene: TRBJ1-5
V gene: TRBV4-1

CDR3 protein: CASRTEQETQYF
CDR3 DNA: TGTGCCAGCAGAACTGAACAAGAGACCCAGTACTTC
CDR3 length: 12
D gene: -
clone size: -
J gene: TRBJ2-5
V gene: TRBV7-6

CDR3 protein: CASSLAYVNTEAFF
CDR3 DNA: TGCGCCAGCAGCTTGGCCTATGTGAACACTGAAGCTTTCTTT
CDR3 length: 14
D gene: -
clone size: -
J gene: TRBJ1-1
V gene: TRBV5-1

CDR3 protein: CASSFQGGGSEAFF
CDR3 DNA: TGTGCCAGCAGCTTCCAGGGGGGTGGTTCTGAAGCTTTCTTT
CDR3 length: 14
D gene: TRBD1
clone size: few
J gene: TRBJ1-1
V gene: TRBV7-9

CDR3 protein: CASSLVIQETQYF
CDR3 DNA: TGTGCCAGCAGCTTAGTTATCCAAGAGACCCAGTACTTC
CDR3 length: 13
D gene: -
clone size: once
J gene: TRBJ2-5
V gene: TRBV7-6

CDR3 protein: CASRAGGTEAFF
CDR3 DNA: TGTGCCAGCAGGGCGGGGGGCACTGAAGCTTTCTTT
CDR3 length: 12
D gene: -
clone size: -
J gene: TRBJ1-1
V gene: TRBV28

CDR3 protein: CASSTGTSASTDTQYF
CDR3 DNA: TGTGCCAGCAGCACCGGGACTAGCGCCAGCACAGATACGCAGTATTTT
CDR3 length: 16
D gene: TRBD2
clone size: -
J gene: TRBJ2-3
V gene: TRBV6-2/TRBV6-3

CDR3 protein: CASSLLQGPYSNQPQHF
CDR3 DNA: TGTGCCAGCAGTCTCCTACAGGGTCCTTATAGCAATCAGCCCCAGCATTTT
CDR3 length: 17
D gene: -
clone size: -
J gene: TRBJ1-5
V gene: TRBV28

CDR3 protein: CASSPTDYNNEQFF
CDR3 DNA: TGTGCCAGCAGCCCGACGGACTACAACAATGAGCAGTTCTTC
CDR3 length: 14
D gene: -
clone size: -
J gene: TRBJ2-1
V gene: TRBV11-2

CDR3 protein: CARSSSGRGPRQEQFF
CDR3 DNA: TGTGCCAGAAGCAGTAGCGGGAGGGGCCCACGACAGGAGCAGTTCTTC
CDR3 length: 16
D gene: TRBD2
clone size: -
J gene: TRBJ2-1
V gene: TRBV5-3